This TCR beta chain is drawn from a study of post-analysis software for immune sequencing data. Built from TCR beta cDNA, the libraries had unique molecular identifiers in them. MiXCR was run by TCRdb on the PCR reads, yielding one entry per CDR3 protein. The sample consists of around 500,000 distinct CDR3 sequences, under 40% of them appearing once. Broader study findings: Samples sharing a preparation batch grouped tightly together when assessed by F measure.

This clonotype was detected only a few times. Antigen unknown. The TCR was taken from a girl between 2 and 17 years old with multiple sclerosis. The sequenced material came from blood.

The CDR3 nucleotides read TGCGCCAGCAGCTTGGGACAGGGGGCCCTAAACACTGAAGCTTTCTTT. It yields the protein CASSLGQGALNTEAFF. The chain has TRBV5-1 and TRBJ1-1, with 10 bases aligning to TRBD1. V gave up 0 bases and J gave up 2 bases; unmatched junction bases: 4. Germline V gives CDR1 SGHRS, CDR2 YFSETQ. The CDR3 spans 16 residues.